These 20 T cell receptor beta chains originate from one sample sequenced in a study of blood T cell repertoires in COVID-19. Assay used: immunoSEQ multiplex PCR; TCRdb lists only in-frame clones, some missing. The sample includes 200,000 to 250,000 clones, almost 85% of them seen just once. The specimen sequenced was peripheral blood. The receptor source for this set is a woman between 45 and 65 years old with active or convalescent COVID-19.

This rearrangement joins TRBV9 to TRBJ1-1; TRBD1 agrees at 7 bases. The CDR3 is made up of 14 amino acids. Losses at the gene ends were 5 bases for V and 0 bases for J; bases not matched to a gene: 4. In germline, CDR1 is SGDLS, CDR2 YYNGEE. CDR3: CASRRTGVNTEAFF. CDR3 DNA sequence: TGTGCCAGCAGGCGGACAGGCGTGAACACTGAAGCTTTCTTT.

J is TRBJ2-3 and V is TRBV9; D possibly corresponds to TRBD1 (6 bases). V was trimmed by 0 bases and J by 1 base, leaving 9 bases between them. The CDR3 contains 15 residues. Germline CDR1 SGDLS, CDR2 YYNGEE. The CDR3 is CASSVEDSRTDTQYF. The DNA for the CDR3 is TGTGCCAGCAGCGTAGAGGACAGCCGCACAGATACGCAGTATTTT. Based on the CDR3 plus reference TRBV9 and TRBJ2-3, the full variable domain is DSGVTQTPKHLITATGQRVTLRCSPRSGDLSVYWYQQSLDQGLQFLIQYYNGEERAKGNILERFSAQQFPDLHSELNLSSLELGDSALYFCASSVEDSRTDTQYFGPGTRLTVL.

This chain's CDR3 is CASSADQGSRPGANVLTF. The DNA for the CDR3 is TGTGCCAGCAGCGCTGACCAGGGGTCAAGGCCTGGGGCCAACGTCCTGACTTTC. The chain carries TRBV5-6 and TRBJ2-6; possible D gene TRBD1, 6 bases. CDR3 length equals 18 residues. Trimming removed 4 bases at V and 2 bases at J, with 19 bases between. CDR1 is SGHDT and CDR2 is YYEEEE in the germline V gene.

V and J are TRBV24-1 and TRBJ1-2, with TRBD1 as a possible D gene (5 bases). With 4 bases removed from V and 4 bases from J, the gap between germline ends came to 18 bases. The V gene's germline CDR1 is KGHDR and CDR2 SFDVKD. The CDR3 consists of 16 residues. The CDR3 reads CATSDQGQGTFYGYTF. In DNA, the CDR3 is TGTGCCACCAGTGACCAAGGACAAGGCACTTTCTATGGCTACACCTTC.

V is TRBV28 and J is TRBJ2-7, with a possible D match to TRBD1 (5 bases). CDR1 is MDHEN, CDR2 SYDVKM, per germline. Trimming left V 5 bases short and J 2 bases short, with 13 bases between. The CDR3 sequence is 14 residues long. The CDR3 spells CASSRMRQPYEQYV. CDR3 DNA: TGTGCCAGCAGTCGTATGAGACAGCCCTACGAGCAGTACGTC.

This rearrangement joins TRBV6-5 to TRBJ2-3, with 7 bases that match TRBD1. The ends lost 4 bases at V and 1 base at J; junction bases unmatched: 8. The CDR3 runs to 16 residues. In germline, CDR1 is MNHEY, CDR2 SVGAGI. Here the CDR3 reads CASSSPADRGTDTQYF. The DNA for the CDR3 is TGTGCCAGCAGTTCACCCGCCGACAGGGGCACAGATACGCAGTATTTT.

The rearrangement uses TRBV19 and TRBJ1-5; 8 positions match TRBD1. V was pared by 7 bases and J by 2 bases, with 7 bases of the junction left unmatched. In germline, CDR1 is LNHDA, CDR2 SQIVND (reference sequence). The CDR3 covers 15 residues. CDR3 sequence: CASKAGGAGNQPQHF. CDR3 bases: TGTGCCAGTAAGGCAGGGGGCGCGGGCAATCAGCCCCAGCATTTT.

This clone was detected only once. The chain links TRBV5-1 to TRBJ1-2; tentatively, D is TRBD1 (5 bases). V was shortened by 1 base and J by 4 bases, with 11 bases between the two germline ends. The CDR3 totals 14 residues. Germline CDR1 reads SGHRS; CDR2 reads YFSETQ. This CDR3 is CASSLSRVGYGYTF. The CDR3 DNA follows: TGCGCCAGCAGCTTGTCCAGGGTAGGCTATGGCTACACCTTC.

This chain uses TRBV29-1 with TRBJ1-4, with a weak D call TRBD1 (6 bases). Trimming pared 6 bases from V and 10 bases from J, leaving 15 bases between. This CDR3 is built from 12 residues. Germline lookup yields CDR1 SQVTM and CDR2 ANQGSEA. The CDR3 DNA is TGCAGCGTACGACAGGACGTGGGAAAACTGTTTTTT. This encodes CSVRQDVGKLFF.

The chain couples TRBV5-8 to TRBJ1-3, with 7 bases identical to TRBD1. The CDR3 contains 15 residues. The V and J ends lost 0 bases and 2 bases, in that order; junction bases with no gene match: 2. Germline V gene sequence: CDR1 SGHTS, CDR2 YDEGEE. The CDR3 DNA sequence: TGTGCCAGCAGCTTGGACAGGGGAACTGGAAACACCATATATTTT. Its translation: CASSLDRGTGNTIYF.

The rearrangement uses TRBV2 and TRBJ2-3, with 7 bases lining up with TRBD1. From germline, CDR1 is SNHLY and CDR2 FYNNEI. With V trimmed by 4 bases and J by 0 bases, 4 bases remained unmatched. The CDR3 length is 15 residues. The CDR3 reads CASSVEGQSTDTQYF. CDR3 nucleotides: TGTGCCAGCAGTGTTGAGGGACAGAGCACAGATACGCAGTATTTT. Supplemented by reference TRBV2 and TRBJ2-3, the full variable domain reads EPEVTQTPSHQVTQMGQEVILRCVPISNHLYFYWYRQILGQKVEFLVSFYNNEISEKSEIFDDQFSVERPDGSNFTLKIRSTKLEDSAMYFCASSVEGQSTDTQYFGPGTRLTVL.

This sequence joins TRBV3-1 (or the pseudogene TRBV3-2) and TRBJ1-2; D not resolved. Germline-derived CDR1 and CDR2 are LGHDT and YNNKEL (reference sequence). The CDR3 runs 14 residues. Between the trimmed V and J ends, which lost 4 bases and 2 bases, there was a span of 11 bases. The CDR3 spells CASSPRLINYGYTF. DNA for the CDR3: TGTGCCAGCAGCCCCCGGTTGATAAACTATGGCTACACCTTC.

The chain joins TRBV19 to TRBJ2-5; a possible D gene is TRBD2 (6 bases). The CDR3 is 15 residues long. Germline CDR1 LNHDA, CDR2 SQIVND (reference sequence). With 1 base removed from V and 5 bases from J, the gap between germline ends came to 14 bases. The CDR3: CASSIGMEGMETQYF. CDR3 DNA sequence: TGTGCCAGTAGTATAGGGATGGAGGGGATGGAGACCCAGTACTTC.

This clone was detected a few times. This sequence joins TRBV12-3 or TRBV12-4 and TRBJ1-1; D possibly corresponds to TRBD1 (5 bases). Trimming pared 4 bases from V and 5 bases from J, leaving 8 bases between. This CDR3 contains 12 residues. CDR3 sequence: CASSSGFTEAFF. CDR3 DNA sequence: TGTGCCAGCAGTTCAGGGTTTACTGAAGCTTTCTTT.

This clone was recorded only once. The gene calls are TRBV19 and TRBJ2-1; 7 bases line up with TRBD1. The CDR3 runs to 17 residues. Looked up from germline, CDR1 is LNHDA and CDR2 is SQIVND (reference sequence). V was pared by 4 bases and J by 0 bases, with 9 bases of the junction left unmatched. CDR3 loop: CASSRDSQWSSYNEQFF. The CDR3 DNA reads TGTGCCAGTAGTAGGGACAGTCAGTGGAGCTCCTACAATGAGCAGTTCTTC.

J is TRBJ1-1 and V is TRBV30, with 7 bases identical to TRBD1. With V trimmed by 0 bases and J by 1 base, 11 bases remained unmatched. The CDR3 has 17 residues. From germline, CDR1 is GTSNPN and CDR2 SVGIG (reference sequence). The CDR3 spells CAWSVWFAGGGNTEAFF. The CDR3 DNA is TGTGCCTGGAGTGTTTGGTTCGCAGGGGGTGGGAACACTGAAGCTTTCTTT.

The chain carries TRBV2 and TRBJ2-7; the match to TRBD1 covers 7 bases. The CDR3 has 13 residues. The V gene end was trimmed by 3 bases and the J gene end by 4 bases; junction bases not matched to a gene: 3. The germline gives CDR1 SNHLY, CDR2 FYNNEI. CDR3 residues: CASSESRGYEQYF. The CDR3 nucleotides are TGTGCCAGCAGTGAGTCCAGGGGGTACGAGCAGTACTTC.

V gene TRBV19 combines with J gene TRBJ2-6; 9 bases match TRBD1. Germline V gene sequence: CDR1 LNHDA, CDR2 SQIVND (reference sequence). V lost 5 bases, J lost 0 bases, and 8 bases stayed unmatched. The CDR3 extends over 18 amino acids. The CDR3 region has the DNA TGTGCCAGTAGTCCGGGACAGGGCCTACTCTCTGGGGCCAACGTCCTGACTTTC. Translated, it gives CASSPGQGLLSGANVLTF.

The chain uses TRBV14 and TRBJ2-5; no clear D gene. Germline V gene data show CDR1 as SGHDN and CDR2 as FVKESK. Trimming stripped 1 base from V and 1 base from J, with 10 bases between. The CDR3 is 15 residues long. The CDR3 DNA follows: TGTGCCAGCAGCCAAGCGCAGGCATTCCAAGAGACCCAGTACTTC. The encoded protein is CASSQAQAFQETQYF.

The CDR3 bases are TGTGCCAGCACACAAAGTTGGGGAGGGAATATAATGAAGGAACTGTTTTTT. This sequence encodes CASTQSWGGNIMKELFF. This chain connects TRBV3-1 (or the pseudogene TRBV3-2) to TRBJ1-4; no clear D gene. The CDR3 length is 17 residues. Trimming removed 7 bases from V and 12 bases from J, with 30 bases in between. Germline V CDR1 and CDR2: LGHDT, YNNKEL (reference sequence).